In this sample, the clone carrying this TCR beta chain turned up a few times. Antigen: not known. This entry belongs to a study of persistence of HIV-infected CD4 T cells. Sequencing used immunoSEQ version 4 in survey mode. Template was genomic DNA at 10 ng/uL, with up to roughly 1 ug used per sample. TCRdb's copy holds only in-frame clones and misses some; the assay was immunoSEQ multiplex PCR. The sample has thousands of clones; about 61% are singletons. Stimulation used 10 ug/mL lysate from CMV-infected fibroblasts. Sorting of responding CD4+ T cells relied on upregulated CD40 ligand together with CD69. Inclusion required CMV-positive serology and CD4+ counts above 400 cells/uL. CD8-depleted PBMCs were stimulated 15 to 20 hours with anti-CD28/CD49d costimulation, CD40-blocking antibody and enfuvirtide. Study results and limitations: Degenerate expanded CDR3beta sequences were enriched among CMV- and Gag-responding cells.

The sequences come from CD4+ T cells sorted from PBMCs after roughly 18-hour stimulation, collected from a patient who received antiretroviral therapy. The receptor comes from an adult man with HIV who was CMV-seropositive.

The CDR3 nucleotides are TGTGCCAGCAGCTTAATCGGCTTGGGAGATTCACCCCTCCACTTT. It codes for CASSLIGLGDSPLHF. The chain joins TRBV7-2 to TRBJ1-6; D gene unclear. Deletions cut 2 bases from V and 8 bases from J, with 13 bases between. Germline V CDR1 and CDR2: SGHTA, FQGNSA. The CDR3 is 15 amino acids.